These 8 T cell receptor beta chains were all obtained from the same sample, sequenced in a study of T cells in localized non-small cell lung cancer. The method was immunoSEQ multiplex PCR; TCRdb's version includes in-frame clones alone and lacks a portion of them. This table has 25,000 to 30,000 clones, around 92% appearing once. Sequencing was performed on peripheral blood mononuclear cells, taken before any cancer treatment. The receptors shown here come from a woman aged 35 to 70 with stage III lung adenocarcinoma.

J is TRBJ2-5 and V is TRBV29-1; weak D call: TRBD2 (5 bases). This CDR3 comprises 14 residues. Between the trimmed V and J ends, which lost 5 bases and 7 bases, there was a span of 20 bases. CDR1 is SQVTM, CDR2 ANQGSEA, per germline. The DNA of the CDR3 is TGCAGCGTTAGTCCATACGGGAACGCAAGGACCCAGTACTTC. Translating gives CSVSPYGNARTQYF.

V and J are TRBV7-2 and TRBJ1-5; TRBD1 might be the D (6 bases). CDR3 length equals 14 residues. The germline V gene encodes CDR1 SGHTA and CDR2 FQGNSA. The germline V and J ends were trimmed by 5 bases and 4 bases, with 12 bases remaining between them. CDR3 in amino acids: CASSLRGGNQPQHF. In DNA form, the CDR3 reads TGTGCCAGCAGCCTCAGGGGTGGGAATCAGCCCCAGCATTTT.

The rearrangement links TRBV6-5 to TRBJ1-1, with D possibly matching TRBD1 (5 bases). The CDR3 spans 15 residues. Trimming removed 0 bases at V and 4 bases at J, with 12 bases between. The germline V gene has CDR1 MNHEY and CDR2 SVGAGI. In nucleotides, the CDR3 is TGTGCCAGCAGTTACTCGACTCCGGGGGGCACTGAAGCTTTCTTT. Protein sequence: CASSYSTPGGTEAFF.

The V call is TRBV7-2, the J call TRBJ2-5; TRBD1 is a possible D gene (6 bases). V was cut by 2 bases and J by 3 bases, with 13 bases left in between. There are 15 residues in the CDR3. Germline V gene sequence: CDR1 SGHTA, CDR2 FQGNSA. For the CDR3, the DNA is TGTGCCAGCAGCTTACAGGGGACGGGGAAAGAGACCCAGTACTTC. Translating it yields CASSLQGTGKETQYF.

The gene calls are TRBV6-5 and TRBJ1-5; D is ambiguous. The length of the CDR3 is 14 residues. Looked up from germline, CDR1 is MNHEY and CDR2 is SVGAGI. V lost 6 bases to trimming and J lost 3 bases, with 12 bases between them. The chain's CDR3 is CASSFDGINQPQHF. CDR3 DNA: TGTGCCAGCAGCTTTGACGGAATCAATCAGCCCCAGCATTTT.

The V gene is TRBV4-3, the J gene TRBJ2-7; the match to TRBD1 covers 8 bases. This CDR3 is 16 amino acids long. Germline V gives CDR1 LGHNA, CDR2 YSLEER. J lost 1 base, V lost 2 bases, and 7 bases had no gene match. CDR3 loop: CASSQTTGGLSYEQYF. The CDR3 nucleotides are TGCGCCAGCAGCCAAACCACAGGGGGTTTATCCTACGAGCAGTACTTC.

The V and J genes are TRBV11-2 and TRBJ1-1; D is unclear. CDR1 is SGHAT and CDR2 is FQNNGV in the germline V gene. CDR3 length: 15 residues. V lost 0 bases to trimming and J lost 3 bases, with 11 bases between them. CDR3 coding DNA: TGTGCCAGCAGCTTAGAGTCAGGAGGTTACACTGAAGCTTTCTTT. It translates to CASSLESGGYTEAFF.

In its sample, this clone was seen once. V gene TRBV9 combines with J gene TRBJ1-2; TRBD1 matches 10 bases. Germline V CDR1 and CDR2: SGDLS, YYNGEE. Germline trimming cut 6 bases from V and 2 bases from J; bases unmatched to any gene: 4. This CDR3 spans 14 amino acids. CDR3: CASNRDRGNYGYTF. The CDR3 nucleotides read TGTGCCAGCAACAGGGACAGGGGAAACTATGGCTACACCTTC.